Following are 10 T cell receptor beta chains from one sample sequenced in a study of OX40 agonist ivuxolimab in advanced cancers. The protocol was immunoSEQ multiplex PCR, while the TCRdb copy is restricted to in-frame clones and leaves out a portion. The sample has around 67,000 clones; approximately 81% are singletons. Source: CD4+ or CD8+ T cells sorted from blood, taken in a trial of the OX40 agonist ivuxolimab. Source of these receptors: an adult with an advanced solid tumor such as melanoma, head and neck, liver or kidney cancer.

V usage is TRBV9 and J usage is TRBJ1-1; tentative D call: TRBD1 (6 bases). V gave up 4 bases and J gave up 1 base, with 11 bases separating them. The CDR3 totals 14 residues. Germline V gene data show CDR1 as SGDLS and CDR2 as YYNGEE. CDR3 DNA sequence: TGTGCCAGCAGCCCCCAGACAGGGAACACTGAAGCTTTCTTT. It translates to CASSPQTGNTEAFF.

The chain links TRBV12-5 to TRBJ2-7; 9 bases match TRBD1. Per germline, CDR1 LGHNT and CDR2 FRNRAP. This CDR3 has 17 residues. Trimming at V came to 3 bases and at J to 6 bases, leaving 15 bases not matched to a gene. CDR3 amino acids: CASGLQGAGQDLCEQYF. In DNA, the CDR3 is TGTGCTAGTGGTTTACAGGGGGCCGGCCAGGATCTCTGCGAGCAGTACTTC. Together with reference TRBV12-5 and TRBJ2-7, the CDR3 gives the full variable domain: DARVTQTPRHKVTEMGQEVTMRCQPILGHNTVFWYRQTMMQGLELLAYFRNRAPLDDSGMPKDRFSAEMPDATLATLKIQPSEPRDSAVYFCASGLQGAGQDLCEQYFGPGTRLTVT.

The CDR3 loop is CASSYQGRNTEAFF. The CDR3, as DNA: TGTGCCAGCAGCTATCAGGGGAGGAACACTGAAGCTTTCTTT. The chain uses TRBV7-2 and TRBJ1-1; TRBD1 might be the D (6 bases). CDR1 is SGHTA, CDR2 FQGNSA, per germline. Trimming took 4 bases from V and 1 from J, leaving 10 bases between them. The CDR3 consists of 14 residues.

The chain uses TRBV7-2 and TRBJ2-3; D is perhaps TRBD1 or TRBD2 (5 bases each). V was shortened by 4 bases and J by 3 bases, with 17 bases between the two germline ends. CDR1 and CDR2 from the germline V gene are SGHTA and FQGNSA. CDR3 size: 16 residues. CDR3 region: CASSSGTHRETDTQYF. The CDR3 DNA sequence: TGTGCCAGCAGCTCGGGGACCCACCGAGAGACAGATACGCAGTATTTT.

V is TRBV7-3 and J is TRBJ2-5; 9 nucleotides line up with TRBD1. The V gene end was trimmed by 5 bases and the J gene end by 2 bases; junction bases not matched to a gene: 3. CDR1 and CDR2 (germline): SGHTA, FQGTGA. This CDR3 has 14 residues. CDR3 loop: CASSRDRDQETQYF. CDR3 nucleotide sequence: TGTGCCAGCAGCCGGGACAGGGATCAAGAGACCCAGTACTTC. The whole variable domain, remainder taken from reference TRBV7-3 and TRBJ2-5, is GAGVSQTPSNKVTEKGKYVELRCDPISGHTALYWYRQSLGQGPEFLIYFQGTGAADDSGLPNDRFFAVRPEGSVSTLKIQRTERGDSAVYLCASSRDRDQETQYFGPGTRLLVL.

V gene TRBV6-6 combines with J gene TRBJ2-3; maybe TRBD1 (5 bases). V was trimmed by 1 base and J by 5 bases, leaving 10 bases between them. CDR1 is MNHNY and CDR2 is SVGAGI in the germline V gene (reference sequence). The CDR3 runs to 14 residues. CDR3 sequence reads: CASSYFVTEDTQYF. CDR3 DNA: TGTGCCAGCAGTTACTTCGTGACAGAAGATACGCAGTATTTT.

V and J are TRBV18 and TRBJ1-3; 8 nucleotides match TRBD1. Per the germline V gene, CDR1 is KGHSH and CDR2 is LQKENI. Losses at the gene ends were 1 base for V and 0 bases for J; bases not matched to a gene: 2. This CDR3 is built from 16 residues. Written as DNA, the CDR3 is TGTGCCAGCTCACCACGGGACAGGCTCTCTGGAAACACCATATATTTT. Translating it yields CASSPRDRLSGNTIYF.

This clone appeared once. V usage is TRBV18 and J usage is TRBJ2-3; possible D gene TRBD2, 5 bases. Germline-derived CDR1 and CDR2 are KGHSH and LQKENI. The CDR3 extends over 14 amino acids. V lost 3 bases and J 6 bases, leaving 13 bases between the germline ends. The CDR3 sequence is CASSPRDGADTQYF. DNA for the CDR3: TGTGCCAGCTCACCCCGGGATGGAGCTGATACGCAGTATTTT.

The V gene is TRBV4-1, the J gene TRBJ1-4; D is uncertain. V lost 4 bases, J lost 5 bases, and 17 bases lay in between. Germline loops: CDR1 MGHRA, CDR2 YSYEKL. The CDR3 runs 16 residues. CDR3 sequence (DNA): TGCGCCAGCAGCCCGGTAGCTGGGTACTCCAATGAAAAACTGTTTTTT. Translation: CASSPVAGYSNEKLFF.

This clone was observed a handful of times. The chain joins TRBV6-1 to TRBJ2-1, with 11 bases aligning to TRBD2. The CDR3 contains 14 residues. Germline values: CDR1 MNHNS, CDR2 SASEGT. The trim removed 5 bases at V and 5 bases at J, leaving 2 bases unmatched. Here the CDR3 reads CASSTSGGNNEQFF. The CDR3 nucleotides read TGTGCCAGCAGTACTAGCGGGGGTAACAATGAGCAGTTCTTC.